This record concerns one T cell receptor beta chain sequence. Its antigen is as yet unknown. Clones were sequenced by immunoSEQ multiplex PCR, and TCRdb holds only the in-frame ones, with some missing. The top ten hold over 1% of the sample, which has 48,000 or so clones, more than 80% seen once. The data stem from a study of OX40 agonist ivuxolimab in advanced cancers. Background on the study: Participants, 65% to 85% male, averaged approximately 56 years of age, ranging from 23 to 79. Notes on the study in general: Clonal expansion by week 6 occurred in CD4+ and CD8+ blood T cells (at 0.1 to 3.0 mg/kg).

Germline assignment: CDR1 SEHNR and CDR2 FQNEAQ (reference sequence). The CDR3 is 12 residues long. V was shortened by 5 bases and J by 8 bases, with 12 bases between the two germline ends. This TCR was recovered from an adult with an advanced solid tumor such as melanoma, head and neck, liver or kidney cancer. V and J are TRBV7-9 and TRBJ1-1; D not certain. The sample here was CD4+ or CD8+ T cells sorted from blood, taken in a trial of the OX40 agonist ivuxolimab. CDR3 amino acids: CASSAETGEAFF. As DNA, the CDR3 is TGTGCCAGCAGCGCCGAGACCGGGGAAGCTTTCTTT.